The 30 T cell receptor beta chains in this list originate from one sample, sequenced in a study of blood T cell repertoires in COVID-19. Profiled with immunoSEQ multiplex PCR; TCRdb holds only in-frame clones, not every one. The sample lists 14,000 or so clones, about four fifths occurring once. Specimen: peripheral blood. These TCRs come from a woman between 55 and 75 years old with acute or convalescent COVID-19.

This sequence joins TRBV6-2 or TRBV6-3 and TRBJ2-7; D may be TRBD1 (6 bases). Germline V lookup: CDR1 MNHEY, CDR2 SVGEGT. The length of the CDR3 is 17 residues. V gave up 0 bases and J gave up 3 bases, with 18 bases separating them. The CDR3 region is CASSYSFEGVTYYEQYF. For the CDR3, the DNA is TGTGCCAGCAGTTACTCTTTCGAGGGGGTGACTTACTACGAGCAGTACTTC.

The rearrangement joins TRBV5-1 to TRBJ1-2; D is unresolved. Germline assignment: CDR1 SGHRS and CDR2 YFSETQ. The germline V and J ends were trimmed by 0 bases and 2 bases, with 8 bases remaining between them. This CDR3 is built from 14 residues. The CDR3 here is CASSLGAENYGYTF. The CDR3 DNA reads TGCGCCAGCAGCTTGGGGGCCGAGAACTATGGCTACACCTTC.

The chain couples TRBV28 to TRBJ1-3, with 7 positions matching TRBD1. Germline loops: CDR1 MDHEN, CDR2 SYDVKM. The CDR3 extends over 13 amino acids. V lost 7 bases and J lost 4; bases outside the gene matches: 4. The CDR3 here is CASTTGWGNTIYF. The CDR3 region has the DNA TGTGCCAGCACGACAGGGTGGGGAAACACCATATATTTT.

The chain links TRBV11-2 to TRBJ2-5, with 7 bases lining up with TRBD1. Germline V gives CDR1 SGHAT, CDR2 FQNNGV. J gave up 3 bases and V 6 bases, and 7 bases lay outside the gene matches. The CDR3 extends over 14 amino acids. In DNA, the CDR3 is TGTGCCAGCAGTTACGACAGGGTAGAAGAGACCCAGTACTTC. As protein: CASSYDRVEETQYF.

The chain carries TRBV27 and TRBJ1-5; no reliable D call. This CDR3 has 17 residues. Germline CDR1 and CDR2: MNHEY and SMNVEV (reference sequence). V lost 0 bases and J 0 bases, leaving 12 bases between the germline ends. In nucleotides, the CDR3 is TGTGCCAGCAGTTTATCGGCCAGAGACTATAGCAATCAGCCCCAGCATTTT. It specifies CASSLSARDYSNQPQHF.

This chain links TRBV7-2 with TRBJ2-3; tentative D call: TRBD2 (6 bases). CDR3 length: 14 residues. The V and J ends lost 5 bases and 0 bases respectively, with 9 bases between them. CDR1 and CDR2 from the germline V gene are SGHTA and FQGNSA. The CDR3 spells CASSRGLSTDTQYF. Written as DNA, the CDR3 is TGTGCCAGCAGCCGGGGACTGAGCACAGATACGCAGTATTTT. Drawing the rest from reference TRBV7-2 and TRBJ2-3, the complete variable domain is GAGVSQSPSNKVTEKGKDVELRCDPISGHTALYWYRQSLGQGLEFLIYFQGNSAPDKSGLPSDRFSAERTGGSVSTLTIQRTQQEDSAVYLCASSRGLSTDTQYFGPGTRLTVL.

V is TRBV27 and J is TRBJ2-7; D unclear. The ends were cut back, 8 bases at V and 3 bases at J, with 14 bases in the middle. Per the germline V gene, CDR1 is MNHEY and CDR2 is SMNVEV (reference sequence). The CDR3 is 13 residues long. The CDR3 here is CASAILPGYEQYF. CDR3 in DNA: TGTGCCAGCGCAATCCTTCCGGGCTACGAGCAGTACTTC.

This clone appeared a few times. This rearrangement joins TRBV7-2 to TRBJ2-7; D is perhaps TRBD2 (7 bases). The CDR3 spans 16 residues. Trimming left V 5 bases short and J 2 bases short, with 19 bases between. CDR1 and CDR2 (germline): SGHTA, FQGNSA. The CDR3 DNA reads as TGTGCCAGCAGCCCCCGGTCGGGCGGGGGCGCCTACGAGCAGTACTTC. Translation: CASSPRSGGGAYEQYF.

The chain combines TRBV27 with TRBJ1-4; 8 bases line up with TRBD1. Per germline, CDR1 MNHEY and CDR2 SMNVEV (reference sequence). The V segment lost 5 bases and the J segment 2 bases; nucleotides outside the gene matches: 1. The CDR3 extends over 14 amino acids. DNA for the CDR3: TGTGCCAGCAGTAGGGACAGGACTAATGAAAAACTGTTTTTT. Its protein product is CASSRDRTNEKLFF.

The J gene is TRBJ2-7, the V gene TRBV10-2; a weak D match, TRBD1 (6 bases). This CDR3 region has 14 residues. Germline V CDR1 and CDR2: WSHSY, SAAADI. V was pared by 9 bases and J by 3 bases, with 18 bases between. CDR3 in amino acids: CASQRGITLYEQYF. The CDR3 region has the DNA TGCGCCAGTCAAAGGGGGATTACTCTCTACGAGCAGTACTTC.

The chain combines TRBV7-2 with TRBJ1-2; 11 bases agree with TRBD1. V lost 4 bases to trimming and J lost 6 bases; unmatched junction nucleotides: 7. The CDR3 covers 15 residues. Germline V gives CDR1 SGHTA, CDR2 FQGNSA. CDR3 protein: CASSYTRTGGHGYTF. The CDR3 coding sequence is TGTGCCAGCAGCTACACACGGACAGGGGGCCATGGCTACACCTTC.

The chain combines TRBV12-3 or TRBV12-4 with TRBJ1-2; D remains unclear. This CDR3 is 13 amino acids long. V was cut by 1 base and J by 3 bases, with 6 bases left in between. CDR3 loop: CASSLGPYYGYTF. The CDR3 bases are TGTGCCAGCAGTTTAGGGCCCTACTATGGCTACACCTTC.

The chain carries TRBV2 and TRBJ2-1; TRBD1 agrees at 11 bases. Germline loops: CDR1 SNHLY, CDR2 FYNNEI. This CDR3 spans 15 amino acids. The junction had 4 bases not matched to a gene; V was cut back by 6 bases and J by 3 bases. CDR3 sequence (DNA): TGTGCCAGCAGGGGGACAGGGGGGCACTACAATGAGCAGTTCTTC. Translation gives CASRGTGGHYNEQFF. Filled out from reference TRBV2 and TRBJ2-1, the complete variable domain reads EPEVTQTPSHQVTQMGQEVILRCVPISNHLYFYWYRQILGQKVEFLVSFYNNEISEKSEIFDDQFSVERPDGSNFTLKIRSTKLEDSAMYFCASRGTGGHYNEQFFGPGTRLTVL.

The chain joins TRBV6-5 to TRBJ1-1, with D tentatively TRBD1 (5 bases). CDR3 length equals 12 residues. CDR1 MNHEY and CDR2 SVGAGI come from the germline V gene. The V end lost 6 bases, the J end lost 10 bases, and 15 bases lay between the germline ends. The CDR3 here is CASSREGVGAFF. The DNA of the CDR3 is TGTGCCAGCAGCAGGGAAGGGGTAGGAGCTTTCTTT.

The CDR3 spells CSVTGGKRSYNEQFF. CDR3 coding DNA: TGCAGCGTTACAGGGGGCAAGCGATCCTACAATGAGCAGTTCTTC. The gene calls are TRBV29-1 and TRBJ2-1; 9 nucleotides align to TRBD1. Germline values: CDR1 SQVTM, CDR2 ANQGSEA. V was clipped by 5 bases and J by 1 base; unmatched bases: 6. CDR3 length equals 15 residues.

The chain carries TRBV4-2 and TRBJ1-5; 7 bases match TRBD1. The CDR3 has 16 amino acids. Germline CDR1 and CDR2: LGHNA and YNFKEQ. J lost 3 bases, V lost 4 bases, and 9 bases had no gene match. The CDR3 DNA follows: TGTGCCAGCAGCCCAAGGGGGGACAGCTACAATCAGCCCCAGCATTTT. Amino acid sequence: CASSPRGDSYNQPQHF.

This clone was seen only a few times. The rearrangement joins TRBV3-1 (or the pseudogene TRBV3-2) to TRBJ1-4, with D hard to call. This CDR3 has 12 amino acids. Germline values: CDR1 LGHDT, CDR2 YNNKEL (reference sequence). V was clipped by 4 bases and J by 11 bases, with 11 bases between them. The CDR3 is CASSPQSGKLFF. In DNA, the CDR3 is TGTGCCAGCAGCCCCCAGAGCGGGAAACTGTTTTTT.

The chain recombines TRBV6-1 with TRBJ2-2; TRBD1 matches at 7 bases. Losses at the gene ends were 2 bases for V and 5 bases for J; bases not matched to a gene: 5. From germline, CDR1 is MNHNS and CDR2 SASEGT. The CDR3 runs 15 residues. CDR3 loop: CASSERGPLTGELFF. The CDR3 nucleotides are TGTGCCAGCAGTGAAAGGGGGCCCCTAACCGGGGAGCTGTTTTTT.

This clone was detected only once. The chain has TRBV19 and TRBJ2-1; 9 bases align to TRBD2. The CDR3 runs 16 residues. The germline CDR1 and CDR2 sequences are LNHDA and SQIVND (reference sequence). The V and J ends lost 6 bases and 0 bases, in that order; junction bases with no gene match: 6. In DNA, the CDR3 is TGTGCCAGTAGCCGACTAGCGGATAGCTCCTACAATGAGCAGTTCTTC. It yields the protein CASSRLADSSYNEQFF.

The chain is built from TRBV6-2 or TRBV6-3 and TRBJ1-2, with TRBD1 as a possible D gene (5 bases). Germline loops: CDR1 MNHEY, CDR2 SVGEGT. This CDR3 comprises 14 residues. Trimming left V 4 bases short and J 8 bases short, with 17 bases between. CDR3 loop: CASSFLLREEGYTF. The CDR3 DNA reads TGTGCCAGCAGTTTTCTGCTCAGGGAGGAAGGCTACACCTTC.

The chain combines TRBV5-1 with TRBJ2-1, with D possibly matching TRBD1 (7 bases). Germline V CDR1 and CDR2: SGHRS, YFSETQ. V was shortened by 4 bases and J by 5 bases, with 16 bases between the two germline ends. This CDR3 comprises 15 residues. The CDR3 nucleotides read TGCGCCAGCAGCGCGGAGGGGGCTACGAACAATGAGCAGTTCTTC. Its protein is CASSAEGATNNEQFF.

J is TRBJ1-1 and V is TRBV5-8; weak D call: TRBD1 (6 bases). V dropped 0 bases and J dropped 1 base, with 13 bases sitting between them. Germline V gene data show CDR1 as SGHTS and CDR2 as YDEGEE. This CDR3 has 16 residues. CDR3 nucleotide sequence: TGTGCCAGCAGCTTGGTTTTGGGCAGGGGGAACACTGAAGCTTTCTTT. This gives the protein CASSLVLGRGNTEAFF.

This rearrangement joins TRBV6-5 to TRBJ2-3; D gene ambiguous. V was trimmed by 5 bases and J by 4 bases, leaving 10 bases between them. The CDR3 has 13 amino acids. Germline assignment: CDR1 MNHEY and CDR2 SVGAGI. Here the CDR3 reads CASSRYGSDTQYF. CDR3 sequence (DNA): TGTGCCAGCAGTAGATACGGGTCAGATACGCAGTATTTT.

The rearrangement joins TRBV4-1 to TRBJ1-5; 9 bases map to TRBD1. Germline values: CDR1 MGHRA, CDR2 YSYEKL. This CDR3 contains 14 residues. Germline trimming cut 4 bases from V and 6 bases from J; bases unmatched to any gene: 4. The CDR3 coding sequence is TGCGCCAGCAGCCTCGGGACAGGGCCTCAGCCCCAGCATTTT. This encodes CASSLGTGPQPQHF.

This clone turned up a few times. The chain carries TRBV5-4 and TRBJ2-1; 13 bases fit TRBD2. The J segment lost 6 bases and the V segment lost 0 bases, leaving 3 bases of the junction unmatched. The CDR3 is 16 amino acids. CDR1 is SGHNT, CDR2 YYREEE, per germline (reference sequence). The CDR3 DNA reads TGTGCCAGCAGCTTGGGGGGACTAGCGGGACGCAATGAGCAGTTCTTC. It codes for CASSLGGLAGRNEQFF.

The chain has TRBV7-2 and TRBJ1-6, with 12 bases fitting TRBD1. Germline assignment: CDR1 SGHTA and CDR2 FQGNSA. With 4 bases clipped from V and 5 bases from J, the junction kept 6 bases outside the gene matches. This CDR3 has 17 amino acids. The CDR3 protein is CASSWGGQGANNSPLHF. CDR3 nucleotide sequence: TGTGCCAGCAGCTGGGGGGGACAGGGGGCGAATAATTCACCCCTCCACTTT. Supplemented by reference TRBV7-2 and TRBJ1-6, the full variable domain reads GAGVSQSPSNKVTEKGKDVELRCDPISGHTALYWYRQSLGQGLEFLIYFQGNSAPDKSGLPSDRFSAERTGGSVSTLTIQRTQQEDSAVYLCASSWGGQGANNSPLHFGNGTRLTVT.

The gene calls are TRBV24-1 and TRBJ2-3; TRBD1 matches at 12 bases. V dropped 4 bases and J dropped 4; count of bases not matched to a gene: 11. The CDR3 extends over 18 amino acids. From germline, CDR1 is KGHDR and CDR2 SFDVKD. The CDR3 reads CATSERDRGRGEADTQYF. CDR3 sequence (DNA): TGTGCCACCAGTGAACGGGACAGGGGGCGCGGAGAGGCAGATACGCAGTATTTT.

The chain combines TRBV18 with TRBJ1-1, with D unresolved. CDR3 length: 14 residues. Between the trimmed V and J ends, which lost 6 bases and 5 bases, there was a span of 16 bases. In germline, CDR1 is KGHSH, CDR2 LQKENI. CDR3 amino acids: CASSSTGDGTEAFF. CDR3 in DNA: TGTGCCAGCTCCTCCACGGGTGACGGGACTGAAGCTTTCTTT.

The V call is TRBV6-5, the J call TRBJ1-1; D is possibly TRBD1 (5 bases). Trimming left V 6 bases short and J 1 base short, with 9 bases between. Germline V CDR1 and CDR2: MNHEY, SVGAGI. CDR3 length equals 13 residues. CDR3 sequence (DNA): TGTGCCAGCAGGGGGCAGCAGAACACTGAAGCTTTCTTT. It translates to CASRGQQNTEAFF.

The chain is built from TRBV27 and TRBJ1-5; 8 positions agree with TRBD1. Trimming removed 5 bases from V and 3 bases from J; junction bases left unmatched: 9. Germline CDR1 is MNHEY and CDR2 is SMNVEV (reference sequence). The CDR3 has 16 residues. The CDR3 bases are TGTGCCAGCAGTAGACAGGGGACGGGGTACAATCAGCCCCAGCATTTT. Its translation: CASSRQGTGYNQPQHF.